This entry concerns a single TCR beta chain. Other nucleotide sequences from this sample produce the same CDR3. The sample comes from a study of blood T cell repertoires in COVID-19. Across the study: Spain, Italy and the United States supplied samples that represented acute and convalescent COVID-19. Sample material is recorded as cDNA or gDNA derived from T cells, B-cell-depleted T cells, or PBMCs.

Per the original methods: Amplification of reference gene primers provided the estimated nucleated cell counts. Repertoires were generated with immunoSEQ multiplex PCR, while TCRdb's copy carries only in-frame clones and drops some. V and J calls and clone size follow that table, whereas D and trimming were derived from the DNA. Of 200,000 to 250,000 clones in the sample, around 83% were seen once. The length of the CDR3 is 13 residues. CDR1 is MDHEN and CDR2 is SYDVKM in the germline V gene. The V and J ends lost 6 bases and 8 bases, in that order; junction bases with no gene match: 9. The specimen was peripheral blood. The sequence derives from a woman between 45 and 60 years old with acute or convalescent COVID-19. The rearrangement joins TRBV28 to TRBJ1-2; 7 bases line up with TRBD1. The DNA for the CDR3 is TGTGCCAGCAGAACTGACAGGGTCGGAGGCTACACCTTC. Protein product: CASRTDRVGGYTF.